This T cell receptor (beta chain) was documented in a study of tumor-infiltrating lymphocytes in primary liver carcinoma. Study-level background: Staged T1-T3 N0M0, the tumors had sizes that ranged from about 4.2 to 10 cm across. Roughly 3.5 to 7.5 million productive TCRbeta reads came from each sample, comparable across tissue types.

From about 0.45 ug total RNA, TCR beta cDNA was generated with a primer in the constant region. What produced the TCR beta libraries was three nested multiplex PCR rounds using slightly modified ARM-PCR. Primers for the first two PCR rounds were TRBV1-TRBV30 forward primers and a C-beta reverse primer (approximately 9 cycles per round). One entry per CDR3 protein, called by TCRdb with MiXCR from the multiplex PCR reads. The sample lists some 190,000 distinct CDR3 sequences; approximately 80% were seen once. This clonotype was recorded once. Its antigen remains unidentified. Between the trimmed V and J ends, which lost 5 bases and 7 bases, there was a span of 26 bases. This CDR3 comprises 17 residues. Looked up from germline, CDR1 is MNHEY and CDR2 is SVGAGI. Findings of the study overall: Tumors had a top-250-clone fraction that was significantly higher than blood (p = 0.039).

Both RNA and DNA were isolated together from around 20-30 mg of bulk tissue that had not been sorted. V and J are TRBV6-5 and TRBJ1-1; a weak D match, TRBD1 (6 bases). Material: tumor tissue from primary liver carcinoma. The receptor's source is a man in his forties or fifties with primary liver carcinoma and hepatitis B virus infection. The CDR3 region has the DNA TGTGCCAGCAGTGCCCCCACGGGGGCGGTAGGTATCGTTGAAGCTTTCTTT. Translation gives CASSAPTGAVGIVEAFF.